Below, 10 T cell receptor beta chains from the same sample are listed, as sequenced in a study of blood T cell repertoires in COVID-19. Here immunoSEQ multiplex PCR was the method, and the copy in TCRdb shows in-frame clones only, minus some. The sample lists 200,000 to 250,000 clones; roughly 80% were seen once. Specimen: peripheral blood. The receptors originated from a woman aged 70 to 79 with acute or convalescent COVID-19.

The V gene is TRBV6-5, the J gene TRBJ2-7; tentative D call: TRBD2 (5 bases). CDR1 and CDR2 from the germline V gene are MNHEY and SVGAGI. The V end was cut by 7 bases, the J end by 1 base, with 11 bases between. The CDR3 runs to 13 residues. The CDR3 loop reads CASNPGFSYEQYF. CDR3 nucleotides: TGTGCCAGCAACCCGGGATTTTCCTACGAGCAGTACTTC.

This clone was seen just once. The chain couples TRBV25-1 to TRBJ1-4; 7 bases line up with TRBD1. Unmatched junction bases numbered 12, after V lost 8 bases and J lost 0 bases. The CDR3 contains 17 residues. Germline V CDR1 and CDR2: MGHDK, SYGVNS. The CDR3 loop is CASDREDPSPTNEKLFF. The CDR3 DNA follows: TGTGCCAGCGACAGGGAAGATCCCTCGCCAACTAATGAAAAACTGTTTTTT.

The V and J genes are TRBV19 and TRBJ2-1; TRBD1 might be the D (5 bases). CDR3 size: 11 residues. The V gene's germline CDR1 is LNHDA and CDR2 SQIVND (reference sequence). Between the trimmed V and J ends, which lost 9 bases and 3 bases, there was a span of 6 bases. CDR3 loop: CASRVYNEQFF. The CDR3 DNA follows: TGTGCCAGCAGGGTCTACAATGAGCAGTTCTTC.

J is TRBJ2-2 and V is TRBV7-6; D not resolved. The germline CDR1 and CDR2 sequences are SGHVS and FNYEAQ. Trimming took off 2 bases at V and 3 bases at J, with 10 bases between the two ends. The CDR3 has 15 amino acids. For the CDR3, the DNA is TGTGCCAGCAGCTTATATTTAGATTACACCGGGGAGCTGTTTTTT. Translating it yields CASSLYLDYTGELFF.

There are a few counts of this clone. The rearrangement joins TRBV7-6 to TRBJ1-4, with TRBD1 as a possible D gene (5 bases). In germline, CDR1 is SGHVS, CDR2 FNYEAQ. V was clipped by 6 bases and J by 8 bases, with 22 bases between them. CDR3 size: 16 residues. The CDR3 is CASSYGSGGAKEKLFF. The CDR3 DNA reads TGTGCCAGCAGTTATGGGTCCGGGGGAGCAAAGGAAAAACTGTTTTTT.

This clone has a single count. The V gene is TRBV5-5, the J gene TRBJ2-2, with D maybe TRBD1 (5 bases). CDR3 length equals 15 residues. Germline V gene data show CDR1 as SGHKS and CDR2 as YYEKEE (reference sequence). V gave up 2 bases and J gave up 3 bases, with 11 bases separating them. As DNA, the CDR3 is TGTGCCAGCAGCTTTTTGGGGCTAGACACCGGGGAGCTGTTTTTT. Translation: CASSFLGLDTGELFF.

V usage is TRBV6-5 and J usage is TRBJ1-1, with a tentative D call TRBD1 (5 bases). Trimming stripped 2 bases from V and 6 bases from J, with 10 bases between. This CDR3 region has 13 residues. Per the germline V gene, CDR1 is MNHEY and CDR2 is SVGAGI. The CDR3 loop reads CASSYLPGAEAFF. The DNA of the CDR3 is TGTGCCAGCAGTTACCTACCGGGGGCTGAAGCTTTCTTT.

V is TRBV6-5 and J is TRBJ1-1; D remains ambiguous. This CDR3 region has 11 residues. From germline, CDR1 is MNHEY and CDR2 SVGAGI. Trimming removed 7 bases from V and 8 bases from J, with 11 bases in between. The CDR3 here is CASIRKTEAFF. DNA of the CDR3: TGTGCCAGCATAAGGAAGACAGAAGCTTTCTTT.

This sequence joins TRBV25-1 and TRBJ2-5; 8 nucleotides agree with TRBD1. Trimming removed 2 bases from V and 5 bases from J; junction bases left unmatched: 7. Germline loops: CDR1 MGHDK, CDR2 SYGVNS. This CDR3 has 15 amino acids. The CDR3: CASSERGQVRETQYF. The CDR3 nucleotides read TGTGCCAGCAGTGAACGGGGACAGGTTCGGGAGACCCAGTACTTC.

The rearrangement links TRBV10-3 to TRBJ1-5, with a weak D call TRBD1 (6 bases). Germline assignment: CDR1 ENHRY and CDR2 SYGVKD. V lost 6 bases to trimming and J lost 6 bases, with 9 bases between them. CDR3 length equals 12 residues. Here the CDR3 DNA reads TGTGCCATCAGCGCGACAGGTCAGCCCCAGCATTTT. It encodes CAISATGQPQHF.